This T cell receptor beta chain appears in the sequencing data of a study of long-term antiretroviral therapy in people with HIV. The CDR3 runs to 14 residues. Germline CDR1 is KGHSH and CDR2 is LQKENI. V lost 3 bases and J lost 7, with 10 bases in between. The authors ran the immunoSEQ assay, v3.0, at survey level. The repertoire was sequenced with immunoSEQ multiplex PCR; TCRdb's copy has only in-frame clones and lacks some. The table lists 15,000 to 20,000 clones, roughly 71% of them singletons. Specimen: unsorted PBMCs, collected 2.5 years before starting antiretroviral therapy. The sequence was collected from a woman between 50 and 59 years old with HIV. The chain recombines TRBV18 with TRBJ1-6; D not certain. CDR3 residues: CASSPLRENSPLHF. DNA for the CDR3: TGTGCCAGCTCACCTTTACGAGAGAATTCACCCCTCCACTTT.